The rows below give T cell receptor beta chains drawn from one sample of a study of blood T cell repertoires in COVID-19. Profiled with immunoSEQ multiplex PCR; TCRdb holds only in-frame clones, not every one. This repertoire shows about 520,000 clones, approximately 83% found once; its top ten account for approximately 3.4%. The sample was peripheral blood. The receptors here all came from a human donor in a cohort sampled during active COVID-19. The CDR3 runs from the conserved cysteine through the conserved F or W. The D gene is left open where the match is weak. Clone size is given for some rows only: seen once, a few or many times, or a class if the clone is expanded.

TRBV7-2,NA,TRBJ2-3,NA,TGTGCCAGCAGCTTAGCCCACGTCGGTACGCAGTATTTT,CASSLAHVGTQYF
TRBV30,NA,TRBJ2-1,TRBD2,TGTGCCTGGAGTGTTGGGCTAGCGGGAGTATCTGAGCAGTTCTTC,CAWSVGLAGVSEQFF
TRBV5-1,NA,TRBJ2-1,TRBD2,TGCGCCAGCAGCTTGTGGAGTTGGGATAGCGCGGGAGGGTACAATGAGCAGTTCTTC,CASSLWSWDSAGGYNEQFF
TRBV19,once,TRBJ2-2,TRBD1,TGTGCCAGTAGTATCGGGACAGGGGTGGGCACCGGGGAGCTGTTTTTT,CASSIGTGVGTGELFF
TRBV9,once,TRBJ2-1,TRBD2,TGTGCCAGCAGCGTAGAGCCTAGCGGCTACAATGAGCAGTTCTTC,CASSVEPSGYNEQFF
TRBV19,NA,TRBJ1-2,TRBD1,TGTGCCACCCGAACCCCGGGACAGGGGGCTAGCTACACCTTC,CATRTPGQGASYTF
TRBV7-9,NA,TRBJ2-5,NA,TGTGCCAGCAGCTTCCGGCAGGGGGAGACCCAGTACTTC,CASSFRQGETQYF
TRBV6-1,NA,TRBJ1-6,NA,TGTGCCAGCAGTGACCTCGGACAGTTTAGCTCCTATAATTCACCCCTCCACTTT,CASSDLGQFSSYNSPLHF
TRBV7-2,NA,TRBJ1-6,TRBD1,TGTGCCAGCAGCGTCGTTCCCGGGACAGAAAATTCACCCCTCCACTTT,CASSVVPGTENSPLHF
TRBV3-1/TRBV3-2,few,TRBJ1-2,TRBD1,TGTGCCAGCAGCCAAAATCCTACAGGGGCGAACTATGGCTACACCTTC,CASSQNPTGANYGYTF
TRBV19,NA,TRBJ2-5,TRBD2,TGTGCCAGTAGTATAGTCTCGGGACTAGCGGGAGGGCGGGAGACCCAGTACTTC,CASSIVSGLAGGRETQYF
TRBV2,NA,TRBJ2-2,NA,TGTGCCAGCAGTGTATTTTTAGGGGACACCGGGGAGCTGTTTTTT,CASSVFLGDTGELFF
TRBV13,once,TRBJ1-3,NA,TGTGCCAGCAGCTTAGCCAGGGGTGGAAACACCATATATTTT,CASSLARGGNTIYF
TRBV5-1,NA,TRBJ2-3,TRBD1,TGCGCCAGCACCAGGAACAGGGGGTCTCAGGGGACGCAGTATTTT,CASTRNRGSQGTQYF
TRBV19,NA,TRBJ1-1,NA,TGTGCCAGTAGTCCGAACTTAAACACTGAAGCTTTCTTT,CASSPNLNTEAFF
TRBV5-4,NA,TRBJ1-3,TRBD1,TGTGCCAGCAGCCTGGACAGGGTCGGAAACACCATATATTTT,CASSLDRVGNTIYF
TRBV30,few,TRBJ1-2,NA,TGTGCCTGGAGTAAAGGGGGATATGGCTACACCTTC,CAWSKGGYGYTF
TRBV5-6,NA,TRBJ1-2,NA,TGTGCCAGCAGCTCTGGAGGAAACTATGGCTACACCTTC,CASSSGGNYGYTF
TRBV6-5,NA,TRBJ1-4,NA,TGTGCCAGCAGGGGGGCATCAAGGGGTGACGAAAAACTGTTTTTT,CASRGASRGDEKLFF
TRBV10-3,NA,TRBJ1-5,NA,TGTGCCACCTCGTTCAGCGGAGCAGAGCAGAATCAGCCCCAGCATTTT,CATSFSGAEQNQPQHF
TRBV2,NA,TRBJ1-3,TRBD1,TGTGCCAGCAGCCCGGACAGGGGGCTAAACACCATATATTTT,CASSPDRGLNTIYF
TRBV11-3,NA,TRBJ1-1,NA,TGTGCCAGCAGCTCAACAACAGAAATGAACACTGAAGCTTTCTTT,CASSSTTEMNTEAFF
TRBV28,once,TRBJ1-6,NA,TGTACCAGCAGTCCACTCTCGGGGAATTCACCCCTCCACTTT,CTSSPLSGNSPLHF
TRBV7-9,NA,TRBJ2-7,NA,TGTGCCAGCAGCTTAGATGCGGGGTCCTACGAGCAGTACTTC,CASSLDAGSYEQYF
TRBV29-1,NA,TRBJ1-2,NA,TGCAGCGTTGAGGCCTACCGGGACACGGATGGCTACACCTTC,CSVEAYRDTDGYTF
TRBV11-2,NA,TRBJ1-2,NA,TGTGCCAGCAGCCCTATCGTTAATGCGTATGGCTACACCTTC,CASSPIVNAYGYTF
TRBV7-3,NA,TRBJ2-7,TRBD1,TGTGCCAGCAGCACCGGACAGGGGACCGAGCAGTACTTC,CASSTGQGTEQYF
TRBV6-5,NA,TRBJ2-7,NA,TGTGCCAGCAGACCCCGGGACATCTACGAGCAGTACTTC,CASRPRDIYEQYF
TRBV5-1,NA,TRBJ2-2,TRBD2,TGCGCCAGCAGCTTGATAACTAGCGGGAGTTCCGGGGAGCTGTTTTTT,CASSLITSGSSGELFF
TRBV5-4,NA,TRBJ2-1,NA,TGTGCCAGCAGCTCCGCCGGGACTGCCCCCACTGAGCAGTTCTTC,CASSSAGTAPTEQFF
TRBV19,NA,TRBJ1-5,NA,TGTGCCAGTAGTCTCCTGGGGACTGATAGCAATCAGCCCCAGCATTTT,CASSLLGTDSNQPQHF
TRBV11-2,NA,TRBJ2-7,TRBD2,TGTGCCAGCAGCGAGCCGGGACAACCGACTAGCGGGGGTTTCTACGAGCAGTACTTC,CASSEPGQPTSGGFYEQYF
TRBV10-3,NA,TRBJ1-2,NA,TGTGCCATCAGTGCGCCCCAAGCCGGTGGCTACACCTTC,CAISAPQAGGYTF
TRBV7-9,once,TRBJ2-1,TRBD2,TGTGCCAGCAGCTGGAGGACTAGCGGGTCTAATGAGCAGTTCTTC,CASSWRTSGSNEQFF
TRBV7-8,once,TRBJ2-3,TRBD2,TGTGCCAGCAGCTTACGTCGCCTAGCGGGAGGATCTAGCACAGATACGCAGTATTTT,CASSLRRLAGGSSTDTQYF
TRBV28,NA,TRBJ2-7,TRBD2,TGTGCCAGCAGTTTACCCGGGACTAGCGGGGCTCAAAGAGACGAGCAGTACTTC,CASSLPGTSGAQRDEQYF
TRBV4-3,NA,TRBJ2-2,NA,TGCGCCAGCAGCCCAAGAGACTCGGGGATGAACACCGGGGAGCTGTTTTTT,CASSPRDSGMNTGELFF
TRBV7-8,NA,TRBJ2-7,TRBD2,TGTGCCAGCAGCTTAAACTCTGGCGGGAGGCCCTACGAGCAGTACTTC,CASSLNSGGRPYEQYF
TRBV12-2,NA,TRBJ2-3,NA,TGTGCAAGTCGCATCGTAGCGGGAGACTCTCCAGATACGCAGTATTTT,CASRIVAGDSPDTQYF
TRBV2,NA,TRBJ2-2,NA,TGTGCCAGCAATAAGGAGGGGTTGAACACCGGGGAGCTGTTTTTT,CASNKEGLNTGELFF
TRBV4-2,NA,TRBJ1-4,NA,TGTGCCAGCAGCCAAGACAACAGCGGGGAAAAACTGTTTTTT,CASSQDNSGEKLFF
TRBV5-1,NA,TRBJ1-5,NA,TGCGCCAGCAGCTTAGGGGTTGCAGGTCAGCCCCAGCATTTT,CASSLGVAGQPQHF
TRBV7-3,NA,TRBJ2-7,TRBD2,TGTGCCAGCAGCCCTTCCGGGACTAGCGGGGTATACGAGCAGTACTTC,CASSPSGTSGVYEQYF
TRBV18,NA,TRBJ1-5,NA,TGTGCCAGCTCACCTAGTTTTAATCAGCCCCAGCATTTT,CASSPSFNQPQHF
TRBV7-6,NA,TRBJ1-5,NA,TGTGCCAGCAGCCCCCAAGCAGGATTCAATCAGCCCCAGCATTTT,CASSPQAGFNQPQHF
TRBV12-3/TRBV12-4,NA,TRBJ2-7,TRBD1,TGTGCCAGCTCCCGGGACAGGGTTGCCGAGCAGTACTTC,CASSRDRVAEQYF
TRBV18,NA,TRBJ1-5,NA,TGTGCCAGCTCACCACTACCGGGACCCGGGGGTAGCAATCAGCCCCAGCATTTT,CASSPLPGPGGSNQPQHF
TRBV19,once,TRBJ2-1,TRBD1,TGTGCCACCACCGGGACAGGGGACGGAGGTTTGTACAATGAGCAGTTCTTC,CATTGTGDGGLYNEQFF
TRBV5-8,NA,TRBJ1-3,TRBD1,TGTGCCAGCAGCTTGGTCACCGGGACAGGGACGGGAAACACCATATATTTT,CASSLVTGTGTGNTIYF
TRBV19,NA,TRBJ2-5,NA,TGTGCCAGTAGTTCCCGACAGATACAAGAGACCCAGTACTTC,CASSSRQIQETQYF
TRBV11-3,NA,TRBJ2-4,TRBD1,TGTGCCAGCAGCGCCGGGACAGGGGGCGTACAAAACATTCAGTACTTC,CASSAGTGGVQNIQYF
TRBV5-1,few,TRBJ2-7,TRBD2,TGCGCCAGCAGCTTGGCCCCTAGCGGGAGTAATTACGAGCAGTACTTC,CASSLAPSGSNYEQYF
TRBV19,once,TRBJ2-1,NA,TGTGCCAGTAGGGTGACGGCTAGCTCCTACAATGAGCAGTTCTTC,CASRVTASSYNEQFF
TRBV19,NA,TRBJ1-5,NA,TGTGCCAGTAACCCATTCACAGGGAGTCAGCCCCAGCATTTT,CASNPFTGSQPQHF
TRBV7-2,NA,TRBJ1-2,NA,TGTGCCAGCAGCTTAAGGACTGACTATGGCTACACCTTC,CASSLRTDYGYTF
TRBV4-2,NA,TRBJ2-5,TRBD2,TGTGCCAGCAGCCAAGTGGATAGCGGGAGGGCGGGAGAGACCCAGTACTTC,CASSQVDSGRAGETQYF
TRBV7-8,NA,TRBJ1-5,TRBD1,TGTGCCAGCAGCACAGGACAGGGGATGGAGCCCCAGCATTTT,CASSTGQGMEPQHF
TRBV5-6,NA,TRBJ1-1,NA,TGTGCCAGCAGCCGACGCTCGACAGGACCCATGAACACTGAAGCTTTCTTT,CASSRRSTGPMNTEAFF
TRBV11-3,NA,TRBJ2-5,NA,TGTGCCAGCAGAGGACAGACGGAGACCCAGTACTTC,CASRGQTETQYF